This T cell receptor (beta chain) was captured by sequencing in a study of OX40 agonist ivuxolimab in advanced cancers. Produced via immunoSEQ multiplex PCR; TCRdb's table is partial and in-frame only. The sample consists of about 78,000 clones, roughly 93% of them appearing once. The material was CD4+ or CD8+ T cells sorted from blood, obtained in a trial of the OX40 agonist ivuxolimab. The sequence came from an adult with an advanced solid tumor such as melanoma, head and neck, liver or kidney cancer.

This CDR3 reads CASSQGGGSNEKLFF. For the CDR3, the DNA is TGTGCCAGCAGCCAAGGGGGGGGATCTAATGAAAAACTGTTTTTT. This rearrangement joins TRBV28 to TRBJ1-4, with D possibly being TRBD1 (6 bases). The CDR3 has 15 amino acids. Germline V lookup: CDR1 MDHEN, CDR2 SYDVKM. V was shortened by 6 bases and J by 3 bases, with 14 bases between the two germline ends.